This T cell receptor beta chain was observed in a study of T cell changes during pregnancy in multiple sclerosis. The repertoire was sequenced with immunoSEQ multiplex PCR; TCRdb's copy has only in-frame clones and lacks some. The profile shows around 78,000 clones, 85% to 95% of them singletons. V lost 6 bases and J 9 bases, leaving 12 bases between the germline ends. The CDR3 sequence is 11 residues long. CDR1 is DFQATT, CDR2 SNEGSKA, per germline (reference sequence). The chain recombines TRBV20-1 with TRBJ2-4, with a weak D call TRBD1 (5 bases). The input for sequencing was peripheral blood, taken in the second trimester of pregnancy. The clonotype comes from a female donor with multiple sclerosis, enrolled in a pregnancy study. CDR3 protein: CSAKDTFIQYF. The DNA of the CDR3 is TGCAGTGCCAAGGACACGTTCATTCAGTACTTC.